This T cell receptor (beta chain) appears in the sequencing data of a study of molecular identifiers for immune sequencing clone quantification. Study-wide background: Replicates partitioned RNA from roughly 21,000 or 96,000 naive CD8 cells into five parts, sequencing four.

The table lists this clonotype with a few counts. Mismatch with germline at one junction end may stem from a read error. TCRdb used MiXCR to reprocess the PCR reads, holding one entry per CDR3 protein. The sample has more than 9,500 distinct CDR3 sequences, 18% seen once. CDR1 and CDR2 from the germline V gene are SGHVS and FQNEAQ. The CDR3 sequence is 15 residues long. This TCR derives from a human donor in good health. Some libraries in this study had Jurkat cell RNA spiked in. Sequencing was carried out using naive CD8+ T cells from blood, with Jurkat cell RNA spiked in. Regarding subset: FACS-sorted CD8+CD4-CCR7+CD45RA+ naive T cells. The J gene is TRBJ2-5, the V gene TRBV7-8, with D tentatively TRBD2 (7 bases). In nucleotides, the CDR3 is TGTGCCAGCGGCTTAGGGGGGGGAGGTTGGGAGACCCAGTACTTC. It specifies CASGLGGGGWETQYF.